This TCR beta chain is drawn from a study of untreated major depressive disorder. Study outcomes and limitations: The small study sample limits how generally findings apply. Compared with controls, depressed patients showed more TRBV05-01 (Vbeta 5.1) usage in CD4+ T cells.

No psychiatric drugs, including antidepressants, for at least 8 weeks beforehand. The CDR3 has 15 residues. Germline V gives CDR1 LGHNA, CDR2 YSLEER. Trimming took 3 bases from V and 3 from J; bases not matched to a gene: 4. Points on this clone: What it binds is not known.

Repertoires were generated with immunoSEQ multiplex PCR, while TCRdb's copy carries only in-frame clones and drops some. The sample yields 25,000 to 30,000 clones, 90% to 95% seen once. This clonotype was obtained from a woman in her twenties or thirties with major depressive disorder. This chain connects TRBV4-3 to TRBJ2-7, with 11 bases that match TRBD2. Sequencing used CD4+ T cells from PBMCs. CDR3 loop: CASSQQTSGIYEQYF. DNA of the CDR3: TGCGCCAGCAGCCAGCAGACTAGCGGGATCTACGAGCAGTACTTC.